The 25 T cell receptor beta chains reported below all come from one sample, sequenced in a study of shared clonotypes between healthy human individuals (TCRdb year 2020). Library creation used the immunoSEQ multiplex PCR assay. Entries here come from immuneACCESS through TCRdb and include only in-frame sequences with V and J called. Some clones fail to appear in such tables; in the studies checked, an unresolved V gene covers under half of the shortfall, and the cause of the remainder is unknown. Recorded for this sample are hundreds of thousands of clones; roughly 84% of them occurred a single time. Around 16% of the sample is taken by the ten largest. Sequencing was carried out using memory CD8+ T cells sorted from blood. The sample's cell subset or site label, in plain terms: CD45RO+ cells pooled with CCR7-negative TemRA cells. The source of these receptors is a young man in good health.

Written as DNA, the CDR3 is TGTGCCAGCAGATCAGCCGGGACGCCAACCTACGAGCAGTACTTC. Translated: CASRSAGTPTYEQYF. The genes are TRBV11-2 and TRBJ2-7, with D perhaps assigned TRBD1 or TRBD2 (5 bases each). Trimming left V 6 bases short and J 2 bases short, with 17 bases between. The CDR3 totals 15 residues. From germline, CDR1 is SGHAT and CDR2 FQNNGV. The whole variable domain, filled in from reference TRBV11-2 and TRBJ2-7, reads EAGVAQSPRYKIIEKRQSVAFWCNPISGHATLYWYQQILGQGPKLLIQFQNNGVVDDSQLPKDRFSAERLKGVDSTLKIQPAKLEDSAVYLCASRSAGTPTYEQYFGPGTRLTVT.

The chain employs TRBV5-1 and TRBJ1-2, with a possible D match to TRBD1 (6 bases). V was pared by 5 bases and J by 8 bases, with 22 bases between. The CDR3 spans 15 residues. Germline CDR1 and CDR2: SGHRS and YFSETQ. CDR3 region: CASRSGQPGFRGYTF. The CDR3 DNA sequence: TGCGCCAGCAGGTCTGGACAGCCCGGCTTTCGGGGCTACACCTTC.

This rearrangement joins TRBV27 to TRBJ1-2; 9 positions match TRBD1. Germline V gene data show CDR1 as MNHEY and CDR2 as SMNVEV (reference sequence). The V and J ends lost 6 bases and 4 bases, in that order; junction bases with no gene match: 9. The CDR3 covers 15 residues. The CDR3 is CASRSEVGQGYGYTF. CDR3 bases: TGTGCCAGCAGGTCAGAGGTGGGACAGGGCTATGGCTACACCTTC.

The chain is built from TRBV6-5 and TRBJ1-6, with TRBD1 matching 7 bases. CDR1 and CDR2 (germline): MNHEY, SVGAGI. There are 14 residues in the CDR3. V shed 4 bases, J shed 6 bases, and the junction held 3 bases outside the gene matches. As DNA, the CDR3 is TGTGCCAGCAGTTTACGGGACAGTAATTCACCCCTCCACTTT. This sequence encodes CASSLRDSNSPLHF.

This clone occurred once. This sample also contains other DNA sequences that code for the same CDR3. This chain connects TRBV6-5 to TRBJ2-7, with a tentative D call TRBD2 (6 bases). The length of the CDR3 is 14 residues. Germline V gene data show CDR1 as MNHEY and CDR2 as SVGAGI. V lost 0 bases, J lost 0 bases, and 6 bases lay in between. The CDR3 DNA is TGTGCCAGCAGTTACTCGGGGGGCTCCTACGAGCAGTACTTC. This sequence encodes CASSYSGGSYEQYF.

This chain connects TRBV27 to TRBJ2-7, with D possibly called TRBD1 or TRBD2 (5 bases each). The CDR3 has 15 amino acids. Per germline, CDR1 MNHEY and CDR2 SMNVEV (reference sequence). V lost 4 bases and J 2 bases, leaving 15 bases between the germline ends. The CDR3 is CASSYLRDPPYEQYF. In DNA form, the CDR3 reads TGTGCCAGCAGTTACCTCCGGGACCCCCCCTACGAGCAGTACTTC.

The chain is built from TRBV10-3 and TRBJ2-1, with D perhaps assigned TRBD1 or TRBD2 (6 bases each). The ends were cut back, 4 bases at V and 5 bases at J, with 18 bases in the middle. Germline V gene sequence: CDR1 ENHRY, CDR2 SYGVKD. The CDR3 loop spans 16 amino acids. CDR3 coding DNA: TGTGCCATCAGTGCAAGGGGGGCTGAAGCGAACAATGAGCAGTTCTTC. It codes for CAISARGAEANNEQFF.

The chain combines TRBV10-1 with TRBJ2-5; either TRBD1 or TRBD2 may supply D (6 bases each). Germline V lookup: CDR1 WNHNN, CDR2 SYGVQD (reference sequence). V lost 8 bases and J 1 base, leaving 23 bases between the germline ends. The CDR3 totals 17 residues. Here the CDR3 reads CASHRPSTGAAQETQYF. CDR3 bases: TGCGCCAGCCATCGGCCCTCCACGGGGGCGGCCCAAGAGACCCAGTACTTC.

This sequence joins TRBV18 and TRBJ2-3, with 10 bases that match TRBD2. J was trimmed by 4 bases and V by 6 bases; bases with no gene match: 4. CDR1 KGHSH and CDR2 LQKENI come from the germline V gene. The CDR3 totals 14 residues. The chain's CDR3 is CASSASGSPDTQYF. Written as DNA, the CDR3 is TGTGCCAGCTCTGCTAGCGGGAGCCCAGATACGCAGTATTTT.

This chain connects TRBV2 to TRBJ2-7; D is ambiguous. The CDR3 covers 11 residues. Per the germline V gene, CDR1 is SNHLY and CDR2 is FYNNEI. V was pared by 5 bases and J by 5 bases, with 7 bases between. CDR3 bases: TGTGCCAGCAGTATAAGCGACGAGCAGTACTTC. Translation gives CASSISDEQYF.

The chain uses TRBV13 and TRBJ1-2, with 10 bases matching TRBD1. The germline V gene has CDR1 PRHDT and CDR2 FYEKMQ (reference sequence). The V gene end was trimmed by 6 bases and the J gene end by 8 bases; junction bases not matched to a gene: 9. The CDR3 consists of 14 residues. CDR3 protein: CASSPDRGFGGYTF. CDR3 sequence (DNA): TGTGCCAGCAGTCCGGACAGGGGGTTTGGAGGCTACACCTTC. Supplemented by reference TRBV13 and TRBJ1-2, the full variable domain reads AAGVIQSPRHLIKEKRETATLKCYPIPRHDTVYWYQQGPGQDPQFLISFYEKMQSDKGSIPDRFSAQQFSDYHSELNMSSLELGDSALYFCASSPDRGFGGYTFGSGTRLTVV.

This rearrangement joins TRBV7-8 to TRBJ2-7, with no clear D. Trimming took off 0 bases at V and 5 bases at J, with 2 bases between the two ends. Germline V lookup: CDR1 SGHVS, CDR2 FQNEAQ. CDR3 size: 11 residues. The CDR3 here is CASSLADEQYF. The CDR3 DNA is TGTGCCAGCAGCTTAGCGGACGAGCAGTACTTC.

This clone has just one count. The chain carries TRBV7-6 and TRBJ2-1, with D unclear. The V end was cut by 5 bases, the J end by 0 bases, with 8 bases between. The CDR3 sequence is 14 residues long. Germline CDR1 is SGHVS and CDR2 is FNYEAQ. In DNA, the CDR3 is TGTGCCAGCAGCCATCTGGCCTCCTACAATGAGCAGTTCTTC. Translating gives CASSHLASYNEQFF.

The chain has TRBV7-9 and TRBJ2-7, with D perhaps TRBD1 or TRBD2 (6 bases each). The germline CDR1 and CDR2 sequences are SEHNR and FQNEAQ (reference sequence). The CDR3 is 14 amino acids. Trimming cost V 4 bases and J 3 bases, with 13 bases left between them. CDR3 coding DNA: TGTGCCAGCAGCTCGGGGGACATCTTCTACGAGCAGTACTTC. It translates to CASSSGDIFYEQYF.

The chain uses TRBV27 and TRBJ1-1; D gene uncertain. Germline V gives CDR1 MNHEY, CDR2 SMNVEV (reference sequence). V lost 7 bases and J 7 bases, leaving 13 bases between the germline ends. The CDR3 extends over 12 amino acids. The CDR3: CASKSIGVEAFF. In nucleotides, the CDR3 is TGTGCCAGCAAGAGTATCGGGGTTGAAGCTTTCTTT.

CDR3 in amino acids: CASSPPGDSTEAFF. The CDR3 DNA reads TGTGCCAGCAGCCCCCCGGGGGATTCCACTGAAGCTTTCTTT. V and J are TRBV5-6 and TRBJ1-1, with a weak D call TRBD1 (5 bases). Trimming took off 4 bases at V and 4 bases at J, with 14 bases between the two ends. The length of the CDR3 is 14 residues. From germline, CDR1 is SGHDT and CDR2 YYEEEE.

The gene calls are TRBV5-4 and TRBJ2-6; TRBD1 aligns across 7 bases. Germline V lookup: CDR1 SGHNT, CDR2 YYREEE (reference sequence). The CDR3 is 13 amino acids. Trimming at V came to 2 bases and at J to 8 bases, leaving 1 base not matched to a gene. CDR3 protein: CASSLGGSNVLTF. In DNA, the CDR3 is TGTGCCAGCAGCTTAGGGGGCTCCAACGTCCTGACTTTC. The full variable domain, in which reference TRBV5-4 and TRBJ2-6 provide the parts outside the CDR3, is ETGVTQSPTHLIKTRGQQVTLRCSSQSGHNTVSWYQQALGQGPQFIFQYYREEENGRGNFPPRFSGLQFPNYSSELNVNALELDDSALYLCASSLGGSNVLTFGAGSRLTVL.

The gene calls are TRBV9 and TRBJ1-1, with D hard to call. This CDR3 region has 15 residues. V lost 4 bases to trimming and J lost 6 bases, with 19 bases between them. Germline assignment: CDR1 SGDLS and CDR2 YYNGEE. CDR3 bases: TGTGCCAGCAGCCCCCTAGAGGCCCCAAGCGCTGAAGCTTTCTTT. It is translated as CASSPLEAPSAEAFF.

As to this clone: This sample also contains other DNA sequences that code for the same CDR3. The rearrangement links TRBV27 to TRBJ2-7, with D maybe TRBD2 (6 bases). CDR1 and CDR2 (germline): MNHEY, SMNVEV (reference sequence). The CDR3 consists of 14 residues. The V gene lost 3 bases and the J gene lost 0 bases, with 9 bases spanning the gap. CDR3 sequence reads: CASSFGGSSYEQYF. CDR3 nucleotide sequence: TGTGCCAGCAGTTTTGGGGGGAGCTCCTACGAGCAGTACTTC.

This clone was observed at least ten times. The same CDR3 arises from other DNA sequences in this sample as well. The chain employs TRBV5-1 and TRBJ2-5; 13 bases are a match to TRBD2. Germline V gene sequence: CDR1 SGHRS, CDR2 YFSETQ. There are 18 residues in the CDR3. The ends lost 3 bases at V and 0 bases at J; junction bases unmatched: 8. Here the CDR3 reads CASSSGLAGDPYQETQYF. CDR3 nucleotides: TGCGCCAGCAGCTCAGGACTAGCGGGGGACCCGTACCAAGAGACCCAGTACTTC.

Concerning this clone: This sample also contains other DNA sequences that code for the same CDR3. V gene TRBV30 combines with J gene TRBJ1-6, with a possible D match to TRBD1 (5 bases). From germline, CDR1 is GTSNPN and CDR2 SVGIG (reference sequence). The CDR3 totals 14 residues. V lost 5 bases and J 3 bases, leaving 11 bases between the germline ends. The CDR3 is CAWGAENYNSPLHF. The DNA of the CDR3 is TGTGCCTGGGGGGCCGAGAACTATAATTCACCCCTCCACTTT.

This rearrangement joins TRBV4-1 to TRBJ1-3; D is ambiguous. The V gene lost 1 base and the J gene lost 0 bases, with 10 bases spanning the gap. In germline, CDR1 is MGHRA, CDR2 YSYEKL. CDR3 length equals 16 residues. Here the CDR3 reads CASSQVGVLSGNTIYF. CDR3 DNA sequence: TGCGCCAGCAGCCAAGTCGGAGTACTCTCTGGAAACACCATATATTTT.

The V call is TRBV11-2, the J call TRBJ2-7; 7 bases are a match to TRBD2. V was pared by 0 bases and J by 5 bases, with 10 bases of the junction left unmatched. Germline V CDR1 and CDR2: SGHAT, FQNNGV. The CDR3 loop spans 16 amino acids. DNA for the CDR3: TGTGCCAGCAGCTTAGATTCGAGACTAGCAAGCCACGAGCAGTACTTC. Protein: CASSLDSRLASHEQYF.

Here the CDR3 reads CASSLTIAGVAYEQYF. CDR3 DNA: TGTGCCAGCAGCTTAACTATAGCGGGGGTTGCCTACGAGCAGTACTTC. The gene calls are TRBV13 and TRBJ2-7; 9 nucleotides align to TRBD2. This CDR3 comprises 16 residues. CDR1 and CDR2 from the germline V gene are PRHDT and FYEKMQ (reference sequence). V gave up 2 bases and J gave up 2 bases; unmatched junction bases: 7. The whole variable domain, filled in from reference TRBV13 and TRBJ2-7, reads AAGVIQSPRHLIKEKRETATLKCYPIPRHDTVYWYQQGPGQDPQFLISFYEKMQSDKGSIPDRFSAQQFSDYHSELNMSSLELGDSALYFCASSLTIAGVAYEQYFGPGTRLTVT.

The chain couples TRBV7-9 to TRBJ2-2, with D tentatively TRBD1 (6 bases). This CDR3 has 16 residues. Germline CDR1 is SEHNR and CDR2 is FQNEAQ (reference sequence). The V and J ends lost 5 bases and 0 bases respectively, with 13 bases between them. CDR3 in amino acids: CASSPREGANTGELFF. The CDR3 region has the DNA TGTGCCAGCAGCCCCCGCGAGGGGGCGAACACCGGGGAGCTGTTTTTT.